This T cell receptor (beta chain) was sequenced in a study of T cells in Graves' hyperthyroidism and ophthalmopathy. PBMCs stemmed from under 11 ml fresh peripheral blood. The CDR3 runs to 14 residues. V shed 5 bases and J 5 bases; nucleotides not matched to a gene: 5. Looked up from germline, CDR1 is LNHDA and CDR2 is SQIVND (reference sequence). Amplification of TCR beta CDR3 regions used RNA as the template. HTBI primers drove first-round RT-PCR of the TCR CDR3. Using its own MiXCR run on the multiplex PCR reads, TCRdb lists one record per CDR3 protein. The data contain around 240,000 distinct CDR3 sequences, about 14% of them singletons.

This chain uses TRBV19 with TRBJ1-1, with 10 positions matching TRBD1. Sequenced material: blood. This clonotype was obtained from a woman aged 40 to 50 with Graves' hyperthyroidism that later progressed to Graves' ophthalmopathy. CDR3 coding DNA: TGTGCCAGTAGTGTGGACAGGGGGAGGACTGAAGCTTTCTTT. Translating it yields CASSVDRGRTEAFF.